The 25 T cell receptor beta chains given below trace back to one sample, sequenced in a study of control samples from healthy donors and cancer patients. The method was immunoSEQ multiplex PCR; TCRdb's version includes in-frame clones alone and lacks a portion of them. This sample has 95,000 to 150,000 clones, with roughly 89% found just once. The specimen sequenced was blood. Receptors originate from a man aged 25-40 years in good health.

V gene TRBV6-5 combines with J gene TRBJ2-2; D not resolved. Germline CDR1 is MNHEY and CDR2 is SVGAGI. The V end was cut by 11 bases, the J end by 2 bases, with 15 bases between. CDR3 size: 14 residues. CDR3 nucleotide sequence: TGTGCCTCCGGACGGTCCCCCAACACCGGGGAGCTGTTTTTT. Translating gives CASGRSPNTGELFF.

J is TRBJ1-2 and V is TRBV6-2 or TRBV6-3; D gene uncertain. Germline V gene data show CDR1 as MNHEY and CDR2 as SVGEGT. The CDR3 totals 12 residues. V was shortened by 4 bases and J by 3 bases, with 6 bases between the two germline ends. CDR3 sequence reads: CASSFTDYGYTF. The CDR3 nucleotides read TGTGCCAGCAGTTTTACAGACTATGGCTACACCTTC.

This clone came up a few times. The rearrangement uses TRBV12-3 or TRBV12-4 and TRBJ2-3; 8 bases align to TRBD2. The CDR3 spans 12 residues. V was pared by 6 bases and J by 6 bases, with 2 bases of the junction left unmatched. The CDR3 sequence: CASRPSGDTQYF. Written as DNA, the CDR3 is TGTGCCAGCAGGCCTAGCGGGGATACGCAGTATTTT.

This clone was recorded only once. This chain joins TRBV6-1 and TRBJ1-6, with D possibly being TRBD1 (5 bases). The CDR3 is made up of 14 amino acids. The V gene lost 3 bases and the J gene lost 8 bases, with 11 bases spanning the gap. The germline CDR1 and CDR2 sequences are MNHNS and SASEGT. DNA of the CDR3: TGTGCCAGCAGTGAGGTGGCAGGGTATTCACCCCTCCACTTT. Protein sequence: CASSEVAGYSPLHF.

The chain links TRBV30 to TRBJ1-1; D remains unclear. This CDR3 spans 14 amino acids. Per the germline V gene, CDR1 is GTSNPN and CDR2 is SVGIG (reference sequence). The V end lost 4 bases, the J end lost 3 bases, and 15 bases lay between the germline ends. The CDR3 is CAWKEDPPHTEAFF. CDR3 coding DNA: TGTGCCTGGAAGGAGGACCCCCCGCACACTGAAGCTTTCTTT.

The chain links TRBV27 to TRBJ1-6, with a possible D match to TRBD1 (5 bases). CDR1 and CDR2 (germline): MNHEY, SMNVEV (reference sequence). With 5 bases removed from V and 9 bases from J, the gap between germline ends came to 11 bases. The CDR3 has 13 amino acids. In DNA, the CDR3 is TGTGCCAGCAGTCGCGCAGGGTTTTCACCCCTCCACTTT. This translates into CASSRAGFSPLHF.

The chain uses TRBV7-9 and TRBJ1-6; D unclear. The CDR3 covers 16 residues. Trimming pared 4 bases from V and 7 bases from J, leaving 17 bases between. CDR1 is SEHNR and CDR2 is FQNEAQ in the germline V gene (reference sequence). The CDR3 region is CASSSRVIQGNSPLHF. CDR3 coding DNA: TGTGCCAGCAGCTCTAGGGTGATACAAGGGAATTCACCCCTCCACTTT. Based on the CDR3 plus reference TRBV7-9 and TRBJ1-6, the full variable domain is DTGVSQNPRHKITKRGQNVTFRCDPISEHNRLYWYRQTLGQGPEFLTYFQNEAQLEKSRLLSDRFSAERPKGSFSTLEIQRTEQGDSAMYLCASSSRVIQGNSPLHFGNGTRLTVT.

The chain has TRBV10-3 and TRBJ2-7; 8 nucleotides align to TRBD1. The germline V gene encodes CDR1 ENHRY and CDR2 SYGVKD. With 4 bases clipped from V and 3 bases from J, the junction kept 2 bases outside the gene matches. The CDR3 totals 13 residues. The CDR3 loop reads CAISGDRHYEQYV. The CDR3 region has the DNA TGTGCCATCAGTGGGGACAGGCACTACGAGCAGTACGTC.

CDR3 nucleotides: TGTGCCATCAGTGGGACCCATACCGGGGAGCTGTTTTTT. It encodes CAISGTHTGELFF. This chain joins TRBV10-3 and TRBJ2-2; no clear D gene. CDR3 length: 13 amino acids. V shed 4 bases and J shed 5 bases, with 8 bases lying between them. CDR1 ENHRY and CDR2 SYGVKD come from the germline V gene.

The chain couples TRBV5-1 to TRBJ1-5, with D possibly TRBD1 on 5 matching bases. V was pared by 5 bases and J by 0 bases, with 12 bases between. The CDR3 extends over 15 amino acids. Germline CDR1 reads SGHRS; CDR2 reads YFSETQ. The CDR3 sequence is CASREGFYSNQPQHF. The DNA for the CDR3 is TGCGCCAGCAGGGAGGGGTTCTATAGCAATCAGCCCCAGCATTTT.

This chain joins TRBV30 and TRBJ1-5; D is unresolved. There are 13 residues in the CDR3. Germline values: CDR1 GTSNPN, CDR2 SVGIG (reference sequence). The V end lost 1 base, the J end lost 4 bases, and 8 bases lay between the germline ends. CDR3 sequence (DNA): TGTGCCTGGAGTGCGAAGGCTAATCAGCCCCAGCATTTT. Protein sequence: CAWSAKANQPQHF. The whole variable domain, remainder taken from reference TRBV30 and TRBJ1-5, is SQTIHQWPATLVQPVGSPLSLECTVEGTSNPNLYWYRQAAGRGLQLLFYSVGIGQISSEVPQNLSASRPQDRQFILSSKKLLLSDSGFYLCAWSAKANQPQHFGDGTRLSIL.

This clone has more than one count but fewer than ten. This sequence joins TRBV11-3 and TRBJ1-4, with no clear D. The CDR3 totals 14 residues. Germline values: CDR1 SGHNT, CDR2 YENEEA. V lost 5 bases and J lost 5, with 12 bases in between. CDR3 sequence (DNA): TGTGCCAGCAGCCCAAGCCCGGGGAATGAAAAACTGTTTTTT. This translates into CASSPSPGNEKLFF.

This clone was detected only a few times. The V gene is TRBV19, the J gene TRBJ1-1, with D hard to call. CDR1 is LNHDA, CDR2 SQIVND, per germline (reference sequence). The CDR3 totals 14 residues. V was cut by 5 bases and J by 4 bases, with 14 bases left in between. The CDR3 sequence is CASSVGPNPTEAFF. The CDR3 DNA sequence: TGTGCCAGTAGTGTGGGCCCGAACCCCACTGAAGCTTTCTTT. Variable domain in full (rest from reference TRBV19 and TRBJ1-1): DGGITQSPKYLFRKEGQNVTLSCEQNLNHDAMYWYRQDPGQGLRLIYYSQIVNDFQKGDIAEGYSVSREKKESFPLTVTSAQKNPTAFYLCASSVGPNPTEAFFGQGTRLTVV.

This chain links TRBV30 with TRBJ1-1, with D perhaps TRBD1 (5 bases). V was trimmed by 2 bases and J by 0 bases, leaving 10 bases between them. Per the germline V gene, CDR1 is GTSNPN and CDR2 is SVGIG (reference sequence). This CDR3 is 14 amino acids long. CDR3 nucleotide sequence: TGTGCCTGGAGTCCGGACATCATGAACACTGAAGCTTTCTTT. Its translation: CAWSPDIMNTEAFF.

V and J are TRBV18 and TRBJ1-5; D is unclear. V dropped 3 bases and J dropped 4 bases, with 13 bases sitting between them. This CDR3 has 15 amino acids. The germline CDR1 and CDR2 sequences are KGHSH and LQKENI. CDR3 coding DNA: TGTGCCAGCTCACCGGTCCAGGCCCCTAATCAGCCCCAGCATTTT. Amino acids: CASSPVQAPNQPQHF.

CDR3 loop: CASSQGVRTEAFF. The CDR3 coding sequence is TGTGCCAGCAGCCAGGGTGTGAGGACTGAAGCTTTCTTT. The genes are TRBV11-3 and TRBJ1-1, with D possibly being TRBD1 (5 bases). V lost 5 bases, J lost 5 bases, and 12 bases lay in between. Germline V gene sequence: CDR1 SGHNT, CDR2 YENEEA. The CDR3 loop spans 13 amino acids. Using reference TRBV11-3 and TRBJ1-1 for the parts outside the CDR3, the full variable domain is EAGVVQSPRYKIIEKKQPVAFWCNPISGHNTLYWYLQNLGQGPELLIRYENEEAVDDSQLPKDRFSAERLKGVDSTLKIQPAELGDSAVYLCASSQGVRTEAFFGQGTRLTVV.

CDR3 loop: CASSYSGGDTQYF. The CDR3 DNA is TGTGCCAGCAGTTACTCGGGGGGGGATACGCAGTATTTT. This sequence joins TRBV6-5 and TRBJ2-3; 7 bases are shared with TRBD2. The CDR3 is made up of 13 amino acids. Germline trimming cut 0 bases from V and 6 bases from J; bases unmatched to any gene: 0. In germline, CDR1 is MNHEY, CDR2 SVGAGI.

This clone was seen only a few times. CDR3 DNA: TGTGCCAGCAGTGGACAGGGCGGTAATCAGCCCCAGCATTTT. It specifies CASSGQGGNQPQHF. The chain links TRBV2 to TRBJ1-5; 7 nucleotides agree with TRBD1. V lost 4 bases, J lost 4 bases, and 4 bases stayed unmatched. Germline V CDR1 and CDR2: SNHLY, FYNNEI. The CDR3 length is 14 residues.

This clone was detected only once. The rearrangement links TRBV6-1 to TRBJ2-1, with TRBD2 as a possible D gene (5 bases). This CDR3 has 16 residues. V lost 1 base and J lost 5, with 15 bases in between. The V gene's germline CDR1 is MNHNS and CDR2 SASEGT. This CDR3 reads CASSEVPKGADNEQFF. CDR3 sequence (DNA): TGTGCCAGCAGTGAAGTTCCTAAAGGAGCGGACAATGAGCAGTTCTTC.

The chain has TRBV13 and TRBJ1-2; TRBD1 might be the D (6 bases). This CDR3 region has 15 residues. The germline V gene has CDR1 PRHDT and CDR2 FYEKMQ (reference sequence). Trimming pared 2 bases from V and 1 base from J, leaving 11 bases between. The CDR3 reads CASSLSQGHNYGYTF. The DNA for the CDR3 is TGTGCCAGCAGCTTAAGCCAGGGGCATAACTATGGCTACACCTTC.

The J gene is TRBJ2-7, the V gene TRBV5-1, with D possibly matching TRBD1 (5 bases). Germline values: CDR1 SGHRS, CDR2 YFSETQ. The CDR3 loop spans 13 amino acids. Trimming left V 5 bases short and J 2 bases short, with 11 bases between. Written as DNA, the CDR3 is TGCGCCAGCAGGTCGACAGCTACCTACGAGCAGTACTTC. This encodes CASRSTATYEQYF.

This clone was seen more than once but under ten times. The chain uses TRBV7-9 and TRBJ1-4; 9 nucleotides match TRBD1. This CDR3 contains 16 residues. J lost 4 bases, V lost 0 bases, and 3 bases had no gene match. Germline V gene lookup returns CDR1 SEHNR and CDR2 FQNEAQ (reference sequence). The CDR3 sequence is CASSLAGTGNNEKLFF. The CDR3 DNA follows: TGTGCCAGCAGCTTAGCGGGGACAGGGAATAATGAAAAACTGTTTTTT.

This chain connects TRBV27 to TRBJ2-3, with unresolved D. The CDR3 totals 14 residues. Germline V CDR1 and CDR2: MNHEY, SMNVEV (reference sequence). Between the trimmed V and J ends, which lost 2 bases and 6 bases, there was a span of 12 bases. The CDR3 spells CASSLHLLSDTQYF. The CDR3 DNA is TGTGCCAGCAGTTTACATCTTCTCAGCGATACGCAGTATTTT.

This clone occurred a few times. The chain recombines TRBV2 with TRBJ1-2; TRBD1 matches at 9 bases. J was trimmed by 1 base and V by 7 bases; bases with no gene match: 13. The CDR3 totals 17 residues. Germline values: CDR1 SNHLY, CDR2 FYNNEI. The CDR3 sequence: CASIHRGGTGINYGYTF. CDR3 bases: TGTGCCAGCATCCATAGAGGTGGGACAGGGATTAACTATGGCTACACCTTC.

This rearrangement joins TRBV7-9 to TRBJ1-4; D gene ambiguous. The CDR3 extends over 19 amino acids. V shed 0 bases and J shed 0 bases, with 17 bases lying between them. The V gene's germline CDR1 is SEHNR and CDR2 FQNEAQ (reference sequence). The CDR3 nucleotides read TGTGCCAGCAGCTTAGCGATACGGGGAGGGTTTGCAACTAATGAAAAACTGTTTTTT. Translation gives CASSLAIRGGFATNEKLFF.